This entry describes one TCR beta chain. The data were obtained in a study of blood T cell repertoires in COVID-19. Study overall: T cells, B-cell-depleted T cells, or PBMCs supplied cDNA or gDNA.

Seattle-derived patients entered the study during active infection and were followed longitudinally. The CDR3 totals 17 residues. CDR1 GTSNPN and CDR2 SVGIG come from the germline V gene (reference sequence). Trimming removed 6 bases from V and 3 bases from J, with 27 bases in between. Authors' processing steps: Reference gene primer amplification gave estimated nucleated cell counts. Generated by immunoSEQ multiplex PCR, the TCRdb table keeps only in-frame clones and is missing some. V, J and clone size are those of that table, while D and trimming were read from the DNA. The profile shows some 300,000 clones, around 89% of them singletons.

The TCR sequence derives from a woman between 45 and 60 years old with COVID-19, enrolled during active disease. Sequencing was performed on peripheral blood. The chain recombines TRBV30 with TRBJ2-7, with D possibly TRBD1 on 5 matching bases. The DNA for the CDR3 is TGTGCCTGCCTCTGTGGGGCCCCCGGCCATGAAGACTACGAGCAGTACTTC. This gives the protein CACLCGAPGHEDYEQYF.